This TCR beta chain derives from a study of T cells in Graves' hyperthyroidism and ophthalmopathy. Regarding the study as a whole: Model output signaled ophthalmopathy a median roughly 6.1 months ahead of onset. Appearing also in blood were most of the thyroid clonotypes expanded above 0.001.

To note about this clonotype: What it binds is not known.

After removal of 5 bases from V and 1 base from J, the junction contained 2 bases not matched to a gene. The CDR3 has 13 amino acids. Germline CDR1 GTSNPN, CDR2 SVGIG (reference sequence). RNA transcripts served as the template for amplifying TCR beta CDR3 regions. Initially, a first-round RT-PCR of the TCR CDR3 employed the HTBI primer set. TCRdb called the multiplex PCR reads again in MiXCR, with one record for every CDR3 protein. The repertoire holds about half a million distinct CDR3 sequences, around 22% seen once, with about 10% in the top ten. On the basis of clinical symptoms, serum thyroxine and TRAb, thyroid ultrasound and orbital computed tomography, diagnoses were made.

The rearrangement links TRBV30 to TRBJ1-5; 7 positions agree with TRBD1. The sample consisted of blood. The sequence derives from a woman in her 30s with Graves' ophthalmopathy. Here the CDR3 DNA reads TGTGCCTGGTCGACAGGGAGCAATCAGCCCCAGCATTTT. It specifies CAWSTGSNQPQHF.